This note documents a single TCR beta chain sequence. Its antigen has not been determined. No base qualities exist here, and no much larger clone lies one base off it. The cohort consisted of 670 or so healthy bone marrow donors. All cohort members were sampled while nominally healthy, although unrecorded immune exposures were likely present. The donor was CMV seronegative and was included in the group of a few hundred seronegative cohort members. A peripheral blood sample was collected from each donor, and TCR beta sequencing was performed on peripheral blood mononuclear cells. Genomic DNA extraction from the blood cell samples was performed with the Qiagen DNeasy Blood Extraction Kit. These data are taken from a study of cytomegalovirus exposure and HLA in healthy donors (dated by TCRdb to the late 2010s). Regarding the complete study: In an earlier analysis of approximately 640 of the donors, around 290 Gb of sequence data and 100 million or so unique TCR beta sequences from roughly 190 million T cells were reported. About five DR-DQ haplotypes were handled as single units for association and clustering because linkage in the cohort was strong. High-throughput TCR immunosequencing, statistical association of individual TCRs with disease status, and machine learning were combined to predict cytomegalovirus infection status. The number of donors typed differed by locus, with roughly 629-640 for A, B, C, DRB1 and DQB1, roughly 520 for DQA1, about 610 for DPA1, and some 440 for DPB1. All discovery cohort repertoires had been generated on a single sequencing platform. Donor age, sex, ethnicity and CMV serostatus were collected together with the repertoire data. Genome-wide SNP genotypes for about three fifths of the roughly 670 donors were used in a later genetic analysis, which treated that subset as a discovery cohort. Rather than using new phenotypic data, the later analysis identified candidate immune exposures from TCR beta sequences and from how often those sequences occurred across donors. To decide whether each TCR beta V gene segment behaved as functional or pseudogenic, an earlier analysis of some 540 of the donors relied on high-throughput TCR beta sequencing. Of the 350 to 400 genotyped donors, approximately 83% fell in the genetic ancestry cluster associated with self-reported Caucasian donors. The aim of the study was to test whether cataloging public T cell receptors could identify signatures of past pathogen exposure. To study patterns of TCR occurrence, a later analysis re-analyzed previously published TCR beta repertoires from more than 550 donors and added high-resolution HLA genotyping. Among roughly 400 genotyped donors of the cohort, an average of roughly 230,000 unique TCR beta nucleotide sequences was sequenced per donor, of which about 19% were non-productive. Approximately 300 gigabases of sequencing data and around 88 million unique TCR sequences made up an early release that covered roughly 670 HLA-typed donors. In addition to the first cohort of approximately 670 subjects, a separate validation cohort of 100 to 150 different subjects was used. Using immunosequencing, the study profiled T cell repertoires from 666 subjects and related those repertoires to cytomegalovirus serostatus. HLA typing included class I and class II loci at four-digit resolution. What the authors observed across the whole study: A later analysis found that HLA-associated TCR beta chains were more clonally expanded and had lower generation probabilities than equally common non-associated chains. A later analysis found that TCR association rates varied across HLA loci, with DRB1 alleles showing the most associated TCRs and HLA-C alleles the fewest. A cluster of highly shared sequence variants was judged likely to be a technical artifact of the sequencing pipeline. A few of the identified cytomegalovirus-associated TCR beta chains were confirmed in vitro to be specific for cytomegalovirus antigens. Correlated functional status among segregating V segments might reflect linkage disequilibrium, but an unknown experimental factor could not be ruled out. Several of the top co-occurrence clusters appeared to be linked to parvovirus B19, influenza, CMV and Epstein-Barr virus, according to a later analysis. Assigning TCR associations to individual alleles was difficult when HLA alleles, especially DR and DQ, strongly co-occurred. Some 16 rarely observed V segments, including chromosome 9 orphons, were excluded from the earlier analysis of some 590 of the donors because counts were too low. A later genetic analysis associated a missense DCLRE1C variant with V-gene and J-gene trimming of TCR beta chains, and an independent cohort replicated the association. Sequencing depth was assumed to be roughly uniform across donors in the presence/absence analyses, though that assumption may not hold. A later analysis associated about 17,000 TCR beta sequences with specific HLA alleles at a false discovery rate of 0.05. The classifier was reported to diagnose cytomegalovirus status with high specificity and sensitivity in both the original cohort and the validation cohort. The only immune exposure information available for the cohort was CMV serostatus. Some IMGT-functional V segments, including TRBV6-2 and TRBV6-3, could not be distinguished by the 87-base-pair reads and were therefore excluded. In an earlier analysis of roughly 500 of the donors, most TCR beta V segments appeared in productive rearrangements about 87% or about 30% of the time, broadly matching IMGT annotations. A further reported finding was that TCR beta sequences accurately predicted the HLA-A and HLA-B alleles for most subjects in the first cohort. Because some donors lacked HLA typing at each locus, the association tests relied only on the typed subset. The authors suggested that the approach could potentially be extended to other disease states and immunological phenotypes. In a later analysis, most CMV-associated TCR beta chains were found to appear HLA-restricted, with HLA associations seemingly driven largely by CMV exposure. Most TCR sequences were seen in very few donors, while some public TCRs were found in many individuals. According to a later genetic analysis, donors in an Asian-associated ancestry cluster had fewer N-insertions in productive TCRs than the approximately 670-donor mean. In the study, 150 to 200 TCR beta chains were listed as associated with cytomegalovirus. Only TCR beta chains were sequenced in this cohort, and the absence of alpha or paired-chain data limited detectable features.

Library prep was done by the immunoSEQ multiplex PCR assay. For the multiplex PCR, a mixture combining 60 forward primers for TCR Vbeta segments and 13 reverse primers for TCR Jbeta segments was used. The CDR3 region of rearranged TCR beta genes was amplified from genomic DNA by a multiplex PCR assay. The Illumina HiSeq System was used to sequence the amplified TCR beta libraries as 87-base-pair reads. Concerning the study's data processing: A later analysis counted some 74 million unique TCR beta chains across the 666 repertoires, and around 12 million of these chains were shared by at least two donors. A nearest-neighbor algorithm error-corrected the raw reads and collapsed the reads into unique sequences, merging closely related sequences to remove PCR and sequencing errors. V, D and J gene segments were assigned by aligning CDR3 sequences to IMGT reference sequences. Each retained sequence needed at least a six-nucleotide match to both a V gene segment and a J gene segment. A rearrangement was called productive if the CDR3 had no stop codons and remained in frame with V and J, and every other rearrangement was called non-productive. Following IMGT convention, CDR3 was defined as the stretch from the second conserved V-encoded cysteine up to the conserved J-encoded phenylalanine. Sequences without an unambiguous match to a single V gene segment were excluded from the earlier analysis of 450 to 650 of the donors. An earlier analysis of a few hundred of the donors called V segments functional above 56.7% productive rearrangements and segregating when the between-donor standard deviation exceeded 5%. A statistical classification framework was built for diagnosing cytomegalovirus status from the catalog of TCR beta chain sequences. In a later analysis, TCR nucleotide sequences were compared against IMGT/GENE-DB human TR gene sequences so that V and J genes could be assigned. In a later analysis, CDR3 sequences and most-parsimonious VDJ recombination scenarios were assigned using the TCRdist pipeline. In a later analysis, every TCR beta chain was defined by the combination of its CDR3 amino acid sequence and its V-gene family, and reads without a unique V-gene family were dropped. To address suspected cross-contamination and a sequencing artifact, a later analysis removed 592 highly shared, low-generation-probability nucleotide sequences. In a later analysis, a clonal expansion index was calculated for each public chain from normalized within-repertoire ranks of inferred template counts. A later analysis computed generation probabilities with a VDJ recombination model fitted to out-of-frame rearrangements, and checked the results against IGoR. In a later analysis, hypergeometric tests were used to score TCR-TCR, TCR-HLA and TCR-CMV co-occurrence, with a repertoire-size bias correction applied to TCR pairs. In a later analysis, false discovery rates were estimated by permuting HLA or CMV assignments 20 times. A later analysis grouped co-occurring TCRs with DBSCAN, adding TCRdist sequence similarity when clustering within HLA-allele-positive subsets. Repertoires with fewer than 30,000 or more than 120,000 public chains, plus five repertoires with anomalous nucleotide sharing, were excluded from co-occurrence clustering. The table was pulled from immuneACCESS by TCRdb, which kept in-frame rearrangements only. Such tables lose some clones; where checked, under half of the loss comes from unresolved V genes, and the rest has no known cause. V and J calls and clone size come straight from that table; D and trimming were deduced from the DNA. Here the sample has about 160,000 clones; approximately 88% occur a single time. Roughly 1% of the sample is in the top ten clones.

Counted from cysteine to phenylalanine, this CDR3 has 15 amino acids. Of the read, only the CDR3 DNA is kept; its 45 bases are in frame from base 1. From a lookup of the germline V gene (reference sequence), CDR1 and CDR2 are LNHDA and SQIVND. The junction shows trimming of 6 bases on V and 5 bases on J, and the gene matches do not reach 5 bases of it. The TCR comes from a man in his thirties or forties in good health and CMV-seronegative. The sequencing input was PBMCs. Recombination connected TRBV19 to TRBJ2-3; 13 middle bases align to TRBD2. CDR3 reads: CASSKGLAGIDTQYF. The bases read TGTGCCAGTAGCAAGGGACTAGCGGGAATAGATACGCAGTATTTT.